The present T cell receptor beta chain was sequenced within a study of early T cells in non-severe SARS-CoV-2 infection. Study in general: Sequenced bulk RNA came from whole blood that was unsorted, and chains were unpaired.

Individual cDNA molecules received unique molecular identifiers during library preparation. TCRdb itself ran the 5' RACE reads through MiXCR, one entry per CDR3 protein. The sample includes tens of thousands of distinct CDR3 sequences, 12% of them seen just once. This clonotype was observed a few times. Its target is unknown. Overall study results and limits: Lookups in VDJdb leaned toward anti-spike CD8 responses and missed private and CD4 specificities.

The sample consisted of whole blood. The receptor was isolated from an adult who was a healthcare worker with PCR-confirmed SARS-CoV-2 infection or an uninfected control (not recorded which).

In DNA, the CDR3 is TGTGCCATCAGCCCAGGGGGCGTTAACTCTGAAGCTTTCTTT. The encoded protein is CAISPGGVNSEAFF. The rearrangement links TRBV10-3 to TRBJ1-1; 8 nucleotides line up with TRBD1. CDR1 and CDR2 (germline): ENHRY, SYGVKD. The J segment lost 6 bases and the V segment lost 6 bases, leaving 9 bases of the junction unmatched. This CDR3 region has 14 residues.